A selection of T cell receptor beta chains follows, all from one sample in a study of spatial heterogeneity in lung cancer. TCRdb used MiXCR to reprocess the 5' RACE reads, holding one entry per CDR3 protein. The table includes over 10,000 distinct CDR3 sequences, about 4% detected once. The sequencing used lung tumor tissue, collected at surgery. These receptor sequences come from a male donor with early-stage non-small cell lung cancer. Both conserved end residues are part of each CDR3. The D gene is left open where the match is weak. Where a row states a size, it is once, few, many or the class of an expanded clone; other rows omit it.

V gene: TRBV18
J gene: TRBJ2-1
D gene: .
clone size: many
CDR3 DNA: TGTGCCAGCTCACGGGGCAGGGACTACAATGAGCAGTTCTTC
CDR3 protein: CASSRGRDYNEQFF

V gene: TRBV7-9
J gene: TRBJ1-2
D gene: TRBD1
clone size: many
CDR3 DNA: TGTGCCAGCAGCTCCGACAGGGTTTATGGCTACACCTTC
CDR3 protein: CASSSDRVYGYTF

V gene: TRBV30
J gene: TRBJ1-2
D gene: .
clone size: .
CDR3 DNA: TGTGCCTGGAGTGCCACGGGGGCTAACTATGGCGACACCTTC
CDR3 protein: CAWSATGANYGDTF

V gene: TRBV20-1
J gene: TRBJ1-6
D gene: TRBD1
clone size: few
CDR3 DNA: TGCAGTGCTAGTCCCCGGACAGGTAATTCACCCCTCCACTTT
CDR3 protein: CSASPRTGNSPLHF

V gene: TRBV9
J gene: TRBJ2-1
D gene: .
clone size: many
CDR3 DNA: TGTGCCAGCAGCGCCGCGGGAAGAAATCCTAATGAGCAGTTCTTC
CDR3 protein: CASSAAGRNPNEQFF

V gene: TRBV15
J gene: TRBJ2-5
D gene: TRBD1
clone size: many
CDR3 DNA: TGTGCCACCAGCGGGTGGGACAGGGGACGCCAAGAGACCCAGTACTTC
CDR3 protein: CATSGWDRGRQETQYF

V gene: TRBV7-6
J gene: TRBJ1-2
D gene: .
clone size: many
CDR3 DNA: TGTGCCAGCAGCGGCATAGGCGGGTCTTATGGCTACACCTTC
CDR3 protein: CASSGIGGSYGYTF

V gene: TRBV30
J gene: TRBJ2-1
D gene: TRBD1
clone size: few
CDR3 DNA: TGTGCCGGCGTTCGAGGGGGCAGCTACAATGAGCAGTTCTTC
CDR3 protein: CAGVRGGSYNEQFF

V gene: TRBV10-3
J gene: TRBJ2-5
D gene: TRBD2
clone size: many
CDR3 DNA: TGTGCCATCAGCCAAGGACTAGTGACCCAGTACTTC
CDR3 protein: CAISQGLVTQYF

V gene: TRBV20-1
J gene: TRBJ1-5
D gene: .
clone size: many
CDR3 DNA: TGCAGTGCTAGTCAGGGCAATCAGCCCCAGCATTTT
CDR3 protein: CSASQGNQPQHF

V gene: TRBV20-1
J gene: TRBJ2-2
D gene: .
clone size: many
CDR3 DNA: TGCAGTGCTGAGAGAGACTTCACCGGGGAGCTGTTTTTT
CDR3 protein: CSAERDFTGELFF

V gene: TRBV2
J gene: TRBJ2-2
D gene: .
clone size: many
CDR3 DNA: TGTGCCAGCAGGGCCGAGGCCACCGGGGAGCTGTTTTTT
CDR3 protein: CASRAEATGELFF

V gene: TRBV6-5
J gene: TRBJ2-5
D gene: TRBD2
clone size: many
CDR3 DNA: TGTGCCAGCAGTTACTCGGCCGCGGGGGGTTTGGAGACCCAGTACTTC
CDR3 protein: CASSYSAAGGLETQYF

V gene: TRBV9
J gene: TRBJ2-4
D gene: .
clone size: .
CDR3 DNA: TGTGTCAGCAGCGGTGAGGGACGAGCCAAAAACATTCAGTACTTC
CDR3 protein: CVSSGEGRAKNIQYF

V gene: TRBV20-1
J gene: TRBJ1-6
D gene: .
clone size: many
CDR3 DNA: TGCAGTGCTCGCCTAGGGAATTCACCCCTCCACTTT
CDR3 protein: CSARLGNSPLHF

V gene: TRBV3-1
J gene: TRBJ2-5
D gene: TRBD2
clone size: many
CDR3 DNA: TGTGCCAGCAGCAGCGGGGGCCTAGGAGAGACCCAGTACTTC
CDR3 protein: CASSSGGLGETQYF

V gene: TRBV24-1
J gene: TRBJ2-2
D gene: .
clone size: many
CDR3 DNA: TGTGCCACCAGTGATTCCGGGACACCGAACACCGGGGAGCTGTTTTTT
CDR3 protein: CATSDSGTPNTGELFF

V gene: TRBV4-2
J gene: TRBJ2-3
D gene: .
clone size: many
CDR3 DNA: TGTGCCAGCAGCCAAGCGGGAGAAGCTGATACGCAGTATTTT
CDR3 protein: CASSQAGEADTQYF

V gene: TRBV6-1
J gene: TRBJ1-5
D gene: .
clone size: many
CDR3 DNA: TGTGCCAGCAGCCTTGGTCTGACAGGCCCGACGGGCAATCAGCCCCAGCATTTT
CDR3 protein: CASSLGLTGPTGNQPQHF

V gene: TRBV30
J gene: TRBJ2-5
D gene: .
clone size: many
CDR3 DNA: TGTGCCGTTCTTCAGTACCAAGAGACCCAGTACTTC
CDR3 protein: CAVLQYQETQYF

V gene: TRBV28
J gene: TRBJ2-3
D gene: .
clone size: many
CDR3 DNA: TGTGCCAGCAGCCGAGACGATACGCAGTATTTT
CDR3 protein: CASSRDDTQYF

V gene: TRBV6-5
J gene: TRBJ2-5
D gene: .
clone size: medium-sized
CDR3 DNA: TGTGCCAGCAGTTCGGGACGGCAAGAGACCCAGTACTTC
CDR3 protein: CASSSGRQETQYF

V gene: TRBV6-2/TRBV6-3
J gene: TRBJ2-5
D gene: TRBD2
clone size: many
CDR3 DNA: TGTGCCAGCAGTTCCGATTTCCTAGCGGGGGTCAGAGAGACCCAGTACTTC
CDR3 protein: CASSSDFLAGVRETQYF

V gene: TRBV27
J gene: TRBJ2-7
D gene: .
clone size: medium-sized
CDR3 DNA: TGTGCCAGCAGTCTCCAGGGGGGCAGCTCCTACGAGCAGTACTTC
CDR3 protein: CASSLQGGSSYEQYF

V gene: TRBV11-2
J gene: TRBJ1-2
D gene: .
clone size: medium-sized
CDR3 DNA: TGTGCCAGCAGCCAGGGACGTACTGGGTCCTTTGGCTACACCTTC
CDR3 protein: CASSQGRTGSFGYTF

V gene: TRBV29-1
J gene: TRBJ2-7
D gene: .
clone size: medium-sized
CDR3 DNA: TGCAGCGTTGAAGATCCGGGGCAGGCCTACGAGCAGTACTTC
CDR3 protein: CSVEDPGQAYEQYF

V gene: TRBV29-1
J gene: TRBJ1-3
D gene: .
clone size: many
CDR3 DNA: TGCAGCGTTGAAACCACATGGGGCTACGGAAACACCATATATTTT
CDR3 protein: CSVETTWGYGNTIYF

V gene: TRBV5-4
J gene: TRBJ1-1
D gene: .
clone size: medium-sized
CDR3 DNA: TGTGCCAGCAGCCCGGGGGGAGCAGAGAACACTGAAGCTTTCTTT
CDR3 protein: CASSPGGAENTEAFF

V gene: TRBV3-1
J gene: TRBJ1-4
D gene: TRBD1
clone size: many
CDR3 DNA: TGTGCCAGCAGCCTCCGACAGGGGCGAAATGAAAAACTGTTTTTT
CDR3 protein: CASSLRQGRNEKLFF

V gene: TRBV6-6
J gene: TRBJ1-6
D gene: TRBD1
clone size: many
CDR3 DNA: TGTGCCAGCAGGGAGGGACAGACCCACTCACCCCTCCACTTT
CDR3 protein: CASREGQTHSPLHF

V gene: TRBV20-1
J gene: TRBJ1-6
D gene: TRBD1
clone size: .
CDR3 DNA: TGCAGTGCTTTCCGGACAGGCAGCTCCTATAATTCACCCCTCCACTTT
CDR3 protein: CSAFRTGSSYNSPLHF

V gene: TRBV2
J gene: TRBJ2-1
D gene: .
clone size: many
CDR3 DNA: TGTGCCAGCAGTGATGTTGTCCTGGATCCTGGGCAGTTCTTC
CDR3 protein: CASSDVVLDPGQFF

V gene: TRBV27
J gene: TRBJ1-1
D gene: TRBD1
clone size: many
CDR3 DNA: TGTGCCAGCAGTTTCCTGACAGGGGGCGGAGGAGCTTTCTTT
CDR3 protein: CASSFLTGGGGAFF

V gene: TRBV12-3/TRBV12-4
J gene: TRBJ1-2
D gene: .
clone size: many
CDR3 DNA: TGTGCCAGCAGATTCCTGGGGGTGGGACCGTCTAACTATGGCTACACCTTC
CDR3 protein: CASRFLGVGPSNYGYTF

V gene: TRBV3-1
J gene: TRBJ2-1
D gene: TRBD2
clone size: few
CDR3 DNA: TGTGCCAGCAGCCACCGCGGGAGGGGGAATGAGCAGTTCTTC
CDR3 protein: CASSHRGRGNEQFF

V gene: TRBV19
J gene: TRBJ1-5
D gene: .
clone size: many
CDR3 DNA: TGTGCCAGTAGTGGAGGGGGGTACAATCAGCCCCAGCATTTT
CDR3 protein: CASSGGGYNQPQHF

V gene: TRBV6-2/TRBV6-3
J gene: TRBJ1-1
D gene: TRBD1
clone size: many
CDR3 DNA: TGTGCCAGCAGATGGACAGGGGGCGCCGGCACTGAAGCTTTCTTT
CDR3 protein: CASRWTGGAGTEAFF